This record looks at one TCR beta chain sequence and its context. Its antigen is undetermined. TCRdb keeps only in-frame clones here, not all; method: immunoSEQ multiplex PCR. The table includes around 750,000 clones, under 80% detected once. These data originate in a study of shared clonotypes between healthy human individuals. Study in general: Every donor yielded three CD4 naive, three CD4 memory, two CD8 naive and one CD8 memory plate. Findings and limits, study-wide: Sequencing of the sorted subsets was shown by rarefaction to be incomplete despite large depth. Generation probabilities of non-shared clonotypes were lower (relative to those shared by all four donors).

This CDR3 spans 15 amino acids. V shed 3 bases and J shed 5 bases, with 13 bases lying between them. The germline V gene encodes CDR1 MDHEN and CDR2 SYDVKM. The sequence was collected from a woman aged 25-40 years in good health. Sequencing used memory CD4+ T cells sorted from blood. Subset of the sample: CD45RA-negative fraction. The chain recombines TRBV28 with TRBJ2-2; TRBD1 is a possible D gene (6 bases). The CDR3 nucleotides are TGTGCCAGCAGTTTGGGGGCGGATCAAACCGGGGAGCTGTTTTTT. Protein: CASSLGADQTGELFF.